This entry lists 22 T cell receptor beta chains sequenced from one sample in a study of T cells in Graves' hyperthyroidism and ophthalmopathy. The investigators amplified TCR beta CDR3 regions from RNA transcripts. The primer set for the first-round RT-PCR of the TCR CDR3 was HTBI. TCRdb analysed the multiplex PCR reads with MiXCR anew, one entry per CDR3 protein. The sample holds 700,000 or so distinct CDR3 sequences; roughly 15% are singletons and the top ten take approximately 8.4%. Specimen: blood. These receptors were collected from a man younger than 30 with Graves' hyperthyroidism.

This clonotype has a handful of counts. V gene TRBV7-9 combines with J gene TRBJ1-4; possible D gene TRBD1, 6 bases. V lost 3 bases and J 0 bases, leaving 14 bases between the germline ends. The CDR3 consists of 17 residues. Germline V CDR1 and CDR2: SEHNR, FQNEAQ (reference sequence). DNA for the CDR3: TGTGCCAGCAGCTTCCGGGACACCCTTGCAACTAATGAAAAACTGTTTTTT. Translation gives CASSFRDTLATNEKLFF.

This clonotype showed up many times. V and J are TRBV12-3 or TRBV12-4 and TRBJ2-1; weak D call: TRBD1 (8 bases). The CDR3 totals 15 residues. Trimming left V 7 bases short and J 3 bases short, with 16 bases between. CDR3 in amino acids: CASTTGGANYNEQFF. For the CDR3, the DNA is TGTGCCAGCACTACAGGGGGGGCAAACTACAATGAGCAGTTCTTC.

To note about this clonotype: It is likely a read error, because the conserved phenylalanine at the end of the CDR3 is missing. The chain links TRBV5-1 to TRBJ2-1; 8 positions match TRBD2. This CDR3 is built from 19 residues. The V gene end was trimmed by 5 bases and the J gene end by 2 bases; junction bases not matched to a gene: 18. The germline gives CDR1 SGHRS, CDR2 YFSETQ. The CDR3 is CASRFPVVDGGRPYNEQFL. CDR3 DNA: TGCGCCAGCAGGTTCCCTGTGGTAGATGGCGGGAGGCCCTACAATGAGCAGTTCCTC.

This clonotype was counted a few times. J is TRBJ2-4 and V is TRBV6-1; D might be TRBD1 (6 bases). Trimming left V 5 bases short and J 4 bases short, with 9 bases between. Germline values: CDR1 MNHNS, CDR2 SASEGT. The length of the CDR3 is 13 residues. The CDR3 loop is CASSWTEKNIQYF. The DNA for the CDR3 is TGTGCCAGCAGTTGGACAGAAAAAAACATTCAGTACTTC.

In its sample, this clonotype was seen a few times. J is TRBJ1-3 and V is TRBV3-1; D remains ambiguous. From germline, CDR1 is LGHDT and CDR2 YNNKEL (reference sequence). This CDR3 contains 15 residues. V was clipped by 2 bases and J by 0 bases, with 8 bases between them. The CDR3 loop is CASSQSAASGNTIYF. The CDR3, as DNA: TGTGCCAGCAGCCAATCAGCAGCCTCTGGAAACACCATATATTTT.

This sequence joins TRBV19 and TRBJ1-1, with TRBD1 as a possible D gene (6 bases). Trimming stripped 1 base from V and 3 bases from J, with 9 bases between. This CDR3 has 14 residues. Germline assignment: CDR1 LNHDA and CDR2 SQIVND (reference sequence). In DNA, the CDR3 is TGTGCCAGTAGTATAGTCTCAGGGGACACTGAAGCTTTCTTT. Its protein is CASSIVSGDTEAFF.

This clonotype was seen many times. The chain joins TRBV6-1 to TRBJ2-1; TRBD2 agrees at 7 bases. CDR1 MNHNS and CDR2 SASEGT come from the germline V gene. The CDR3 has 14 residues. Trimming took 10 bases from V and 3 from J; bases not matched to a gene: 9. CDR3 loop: CATSVRGSYNEQFF. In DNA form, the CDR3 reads TGTGCCACTTCGGTTCGCGGGAGCTACAATGAGCAGTTCTTC.

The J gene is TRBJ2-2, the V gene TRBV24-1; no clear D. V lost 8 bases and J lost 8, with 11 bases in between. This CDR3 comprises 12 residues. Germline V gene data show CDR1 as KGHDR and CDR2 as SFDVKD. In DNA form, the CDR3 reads TGTGCCACCACCGATGGTTTAGGGGAGCTGTTTTTT. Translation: CATTDGLGELFF.

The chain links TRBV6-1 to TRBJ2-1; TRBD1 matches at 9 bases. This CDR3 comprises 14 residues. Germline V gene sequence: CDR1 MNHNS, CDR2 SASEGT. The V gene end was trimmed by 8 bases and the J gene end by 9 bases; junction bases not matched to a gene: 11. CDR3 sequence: CASGVRQGVGEQFF. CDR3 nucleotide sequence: TGTGCCAGCGGAGTAAGACAGGGGGTCGGTGAGCAGTTCTTC.

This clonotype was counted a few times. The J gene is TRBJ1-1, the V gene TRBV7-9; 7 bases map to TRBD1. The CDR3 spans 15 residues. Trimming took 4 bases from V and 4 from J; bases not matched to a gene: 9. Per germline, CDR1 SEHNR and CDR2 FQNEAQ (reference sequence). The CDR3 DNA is TGTGCCAGCAGCTACAGGGGTCTCGGGGCCACTGAAGCTTTCTTT. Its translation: CASSYRGLGATEAFF.

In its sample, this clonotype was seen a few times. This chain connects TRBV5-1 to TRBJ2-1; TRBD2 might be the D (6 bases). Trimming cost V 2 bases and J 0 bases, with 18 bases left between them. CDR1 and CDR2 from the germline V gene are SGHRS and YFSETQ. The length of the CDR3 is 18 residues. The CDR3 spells CASSFPTTSLLSYNEQFF. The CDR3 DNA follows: TGCGCCAGCAGCTTCCCCACTACTAGCCTACTCTCCTACAATGAGCAGTTCTTC.

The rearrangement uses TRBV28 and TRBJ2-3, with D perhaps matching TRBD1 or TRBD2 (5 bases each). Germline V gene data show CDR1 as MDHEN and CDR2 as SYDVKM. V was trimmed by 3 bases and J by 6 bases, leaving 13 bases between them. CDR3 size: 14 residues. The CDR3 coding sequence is TGTGCCAGCAGTTTCTCCGGAAGGGACGATACGCAGTATTTT. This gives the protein CASSFSGRDDTQYF.

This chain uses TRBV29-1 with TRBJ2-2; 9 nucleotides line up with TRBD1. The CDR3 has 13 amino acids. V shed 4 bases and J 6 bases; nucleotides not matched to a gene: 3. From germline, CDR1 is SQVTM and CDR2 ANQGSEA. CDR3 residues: CSVGGQGPGELFF. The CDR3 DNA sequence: TGCAGCGTTGGCGGACAGGGGCCCGGGGAGCTGTTTTTT.

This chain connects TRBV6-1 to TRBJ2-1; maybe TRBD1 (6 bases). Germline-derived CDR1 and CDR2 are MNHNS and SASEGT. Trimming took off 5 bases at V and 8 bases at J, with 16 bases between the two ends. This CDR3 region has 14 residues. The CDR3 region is CASSSLPTGDEQFF. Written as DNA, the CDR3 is TGTGCCAGCAGTTCCCTTCCGACAGGAGATGAGCAGTTCTTC.

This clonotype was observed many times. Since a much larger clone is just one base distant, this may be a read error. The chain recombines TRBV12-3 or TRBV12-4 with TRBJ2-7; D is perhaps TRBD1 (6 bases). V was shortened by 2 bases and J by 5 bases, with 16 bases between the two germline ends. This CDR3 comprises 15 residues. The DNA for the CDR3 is TGTGCCAGCAGTTTAAATCGGGTCAGGGGCCACGAGCAGTACTTC. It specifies CASSLNRVRGHEQYF.

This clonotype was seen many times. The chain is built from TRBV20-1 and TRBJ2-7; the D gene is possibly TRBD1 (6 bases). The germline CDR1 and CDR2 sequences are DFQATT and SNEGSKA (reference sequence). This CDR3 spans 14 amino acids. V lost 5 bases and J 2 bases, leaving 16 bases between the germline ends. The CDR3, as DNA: TGCAGTGCTGTCCCGCTGACAGGTCCCTACGAGCAGTACTTC. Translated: CSAVPLTGPYEQYF.

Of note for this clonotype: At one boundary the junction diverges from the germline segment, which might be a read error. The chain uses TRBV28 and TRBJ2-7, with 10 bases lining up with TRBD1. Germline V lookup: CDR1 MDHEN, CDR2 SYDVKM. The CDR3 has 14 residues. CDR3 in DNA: TGTGCCATCAGTGACGGGACAGGGGAATACGAGCAGTACTTC. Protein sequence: CAISDGTGEYEQYF.

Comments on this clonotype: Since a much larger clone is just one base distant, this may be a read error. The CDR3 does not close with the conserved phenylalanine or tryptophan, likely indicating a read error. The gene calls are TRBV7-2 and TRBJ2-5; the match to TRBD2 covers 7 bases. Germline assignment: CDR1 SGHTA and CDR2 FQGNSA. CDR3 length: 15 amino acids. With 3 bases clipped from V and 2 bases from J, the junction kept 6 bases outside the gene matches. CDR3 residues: CASSLAGDRQETQYL. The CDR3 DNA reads TGTGCCAGCAGCTTGGCGGGAGATCGGCAAGAGACCCAGTACCTC.

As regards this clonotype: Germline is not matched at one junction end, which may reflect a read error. The CDR3 nucleotides are TGTGCTAGTGGTAAAGCTAAGGTGGCGAGCACAGATACGCAGTGTTTT. It encodes CASGKAKVASTDTQCF. This chain uses TRBV12-5 with TRBJ2-3; D remains ambiguous. Germline V CDR1 and CDR2: LGHNT, FRNRAP. The CDR3 runs to 16 residues.

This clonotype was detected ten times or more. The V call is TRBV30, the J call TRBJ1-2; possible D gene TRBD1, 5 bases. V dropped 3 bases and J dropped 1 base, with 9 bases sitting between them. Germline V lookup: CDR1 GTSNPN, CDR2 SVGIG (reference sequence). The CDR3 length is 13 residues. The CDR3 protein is CAWRGVSNYGYTF. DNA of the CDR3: TGTGCCTGGAGGGGGGTCAGTAACTATGGCTACACCTTC.

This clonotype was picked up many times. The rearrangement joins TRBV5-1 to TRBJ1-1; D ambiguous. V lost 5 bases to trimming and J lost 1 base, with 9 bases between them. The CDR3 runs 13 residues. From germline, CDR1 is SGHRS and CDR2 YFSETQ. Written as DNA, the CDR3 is TGCGCCAGCAGAACAGACCCGAACACTGAAGCTTTCTTT. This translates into CASRTDPNTEAFF.

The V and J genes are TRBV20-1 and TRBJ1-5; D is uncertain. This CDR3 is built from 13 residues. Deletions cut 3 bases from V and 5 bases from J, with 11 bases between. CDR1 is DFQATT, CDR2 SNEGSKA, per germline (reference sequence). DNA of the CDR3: TGCAGTGCTAGTGTGGGGTTGGATCAGCCCCAGCATTTT. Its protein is CSASVGLDQPQHF.